These T cell receptor beta chains were read from a single sample in a study of synovial regulatory T cells in juvenile arthritis. Only in-frame clones appear in the TCRdb table, and some are missing; sequencing was by immunoSEQ multiplex PCR. The sample features 7,500 to 10,000 clones, with nearly 0.95% in its top ten. Source material: Treg cells from blood. Receptors were obtained from a donor younger than 30 with juvenile idiopathic arthritis. CDR3s include the opening cysteine and the closing phenylalanine or tryptophan. Each record gives: J gene, CDR3 length, V gene, CDR3 protein.

>TRBJ2-7|15|TRBV4-2
CASSQDERGGYEQYF
>TRBJ1-2|14|TRBV7-9
CASSLDLWDISYTF
>TRBJ2-7|13|TRBV30
CAWSVQPGGEQYF
>TRBJ1-3|14|TRBV9
CASSPQSPGNTIYF
>TRBJ2-1|15|TRBV7-9
CASSLELALYNEQFF
>TRBJ1-2|14|TRBV28
CASRTSRGRIGYTF
>TRBJ2-7|12|TRBV5-1
CASSSRGYEQYF
>TRBJ1-3|16|TRBV9
CASSERQGPPGNTIYF
>TRBJ1-1|13|TRBV28
CATSYSMNTEAFF
>TRBJ1-3|13|TRBV10-3
CAISRTVGNTIYF
>TRBJ2-7|16|TRBV14
CASSHLPGTIAHEQYF
>TRBJ2-3|14|TRBV5-1
CASSSGTATDTQYF
>TRBJ2-1|20|TRBV28
CASSLRRLVGRYLGSNEQFF
>TRBJ2-5|14|TRBV5-6
CASSSTGAQETQYF
>TRBJ1-5|17|TRBV6-1
CASSEGGGMYSNQPQHF
>TRBJ1-3|16|TRBV29-1
CSVERLQGTAGNTIYF
>TRBJ2-3|11|TRBV6-6
CASRLTDTQYF
>TRBJ1-1|14|TRBV5-4
CASSLRPGDTEAFF
>TRBJ2-3|12|TRBV28
CASSPLLYTQYF
>TRBJ1-4|13|TRBV28
CASREQVNEKLFF
>TRBJ2-7|12|TRBV29-1
CSAGTASYEQYF
>TRBJ1-1|7|TRBV19
CASPPLF
>TRBJ2-1|13|TRBV5-1
CASSAGTSHEQFF
>TRBJ2-3|13|TRBV7-6
CASRQTGTDTQYF
>TRBJ2-7|14|TRBV5-6
CASSGTGLSYEQYF
>TRBJ1-4|14|TRBV15
CATSSAGFGEKLFF
>TRBJ1-1|13|TRBV5-5
CASSLAGFTEAFF
>TRBJ2-2|15|TRBV28
CASSLDRVDTGELFF
>TRBJ2-1|13|TRBV4-3
CASSRQEGAREFF
>TRBJ1-2|11|TRBV20-1
CSAREGYGYTF
>TRBJ2-3|14|TRBV7-3
CASSLIASTDTQYF
>TRBJ2-7|14|TRBV2
CASSGTGVGYEQYF
>TRBJ2-7|11|TRBV12-1
CASSLAAEQYF
>TRBJ2-7|14|TRBV18
CASSPLAGPYEQYF
>TRBJ2-2|15|TRBV21-1
CASSKALGPPGELFF
>TRBJ1-5|11|TRBV20-1
CSASQGQPQHF
>TRBJ2-3|12|TRBV18
CASSPYRDTQYF
>TRBJ2-7|14|TRBV28
CASSFGESHYEQYF
>TRBJ1-1|14|TRBV6-1
CASSEVPGQVQAFF
>TRBJ2-1|16|TRBV4-3
CASSQDFTLPTSKLFF
>TRBJ1-1|12|TRBV4-1
CASSRDNTEAFF
>TRBJ2-4|13|TRBV5-8
CASSAYSKNIQYF
>TRBJ2-1|15|TRBV6-1
CASTSRTHSYNEQFF
>TRBJ1-3|14|TRBV30
CAWSDGRVGNTIYF
>TRBJ1-1|10|TRBV20-1
CSASLGEAFF
>TRBJ1-2|14|TRBV5-1
CASSPDRSWDGYTF
>TRBJ1-4|14|TRBV7-4
CASSLGDRNEKLFF
>TRBJ1-1|15|TRBV28
CASSTPGTLGTEAFF
>TRBJ2-1|16|TRBV4-1
CASSQAWRQGANEQFF
>TRBJ2-7|15|TRBV7-8
CASSLGGAPLYEQYF
>TRBJ1-4|15|TRBV2
CASSDPTGYNEKLFF
>TRBJ1-5|12|TRBV25-1
CASSARGQPQHF